These T cell receptor beta chains were read from a single sample in a study of spatial heterogeneity in lung cancer. TCRdb called the 5' RACE reads again in MiXCR, with one record for every CDR3 protein. This sample has roughly 60,000 distinct CDR3 sequences; more than 7% occur once, and the top ten carry around 16%. The sample in question was PBMCs, obtained at surgery. The source is a female donor with early-stage non-small cell lung cancer. The CDR3 runs from the conserved cysteine through the conserved F or W. A D gene is named only where the DNA matches it firmly. The size field is filled for only some rows; it gives once, few, many or a size class.

TRBV7-8,TRBJ2-7,TRBD2,few,TGTGCCAGCAGTCAACGAACTAGCGGGACGTACGAGCAGTACTTC,CASSQRTSGTYEQYF
TRBV7-9,TRBJ2-7,-,few,TGTGCCAGCAGCCGGGACGGGCCCTCCTACGAGCAGTACTTC,CASSRDGPSYEQYF
TRBV20-1,TRBJ1-5,-,few,TGCAGTGCTAGCCCGGACGGTTTCTCCTCTCGGCAGCCCCAGCATTTT,CSASPDGFSSRQPQHF
TRBV7-8,TRBJ2-1,TRBD2,many,TGTGCCAGCAGCTTAGTAGCGGGAGTTAACAATGAGCAGTTCTTC,CASSLVAGVNNEQFF
TRBV5-1,TRBJ1-2,TRBD1,-,TGCGCCAGCAGCAGAGGGACAGGGGATTTCTATGGCTACACCTTC,CASSRGTGDFYGYTF
TRBV5-4,TRBJ2-1,-,few,TGTGCCAGCAGCTTTCAGGCTCTCTCTCACAATGAGCAGTTCTTC,CASSFQALSHNEQFF
TRBV4-2,TRBJ2-7,-,many,TGTGCCAGCAGCCGAGGGGGAGGGCCGTCCGAGCAGTACTTC,CASSRGGGPSEQYF
TRBV5-4,TRBJ2-1,-,-,TGTGCCAGCAGTCCTGGAGGGGGGACTGGTTCTGAGCAGTTCTTC,CASSPGGGTGSEQFF
TRBV19,TRBJ2-7,TRBD1,many,TGTGCCAGTAGTACCCCGGGACAGGGCTACGAGCAGTACTTC,CASSTPGQGYEQYF
TRBV3-1,TRBJ1-6,TRBD1,few,TGTGCCAGCAGCCCGGACAGGTCTGGGTCACCCCTCCACTTT,CASSPDRSGSPLHF
TRBV4-1,TRBJ2-2,-,many,TGCGCCAGCAGCCACGCCGACAGATTGAACACCGGGGAGCTGTTTTTT,CASSHADRLNTGELFF
TRBV12-3/TRBV12-4,TRBJ2-7,-,-,TGTGCCAGCAGTTTAGGTCGAGGCTACGAGCAGTACTTC,CASSLGRGYEQYF
TRBV27,TRBJ1-2,-,few,TGTGCCAGCAGTTTAGTCACAGCTCCCCTTGGAGGCTACACCTTC,CASSLVTAPLGGYTF
TRBV18,TRBJ1-3,-,few,TGTGCCAGCTCACCCGAGAAGACTGGAAACACCATATATTTT,CASSPEKTGNTIYF
TRBV19,TRBJ1-5,-,few,TGTGCCAGTAGTACCCGCGGAAGGGATCAGCCCCAGCATTTT,CASSTRGRDQPQHF
TRBV7-3,TRBJ2-3,TRBD1,many,TGTGCCAGCAGCATCGGACAGGGGGCTAGCACAGATACGCAGTATTTT,CASSIGQGASTDTQYF
TRBV7-8,TRBJ2-5,TRBD2,few,TGTGCCAGCAGCTTACCGTGGACTAGCGGGAGGGAAAAACAAGAGACCCAGTACTTC,CASSLPWTSGREKQETQYF
TRBV9,TRBJ2-3,TRBD2,few,TGTGCCAGCAGCGTTAGCGGGGGCACAGATACGCAGTATTTT,CASSVSGGTDTQYF
TRBV7-9,TRBJ1-5,-,many,TGTGCCAGCAGCCACCAGGGCAATCAGCCCCAGCATTTT,CASSHQGNQPQHF
TRBV7-9,TRBJ2-5,-,-,TGTGCCAGCAGCTTAGAGGGATGGGAGACCCAGTACTTC,CASSLEGWETQYF
TRBV20-1,TRBJ2-5,-,-,TGCAGTGCTACCGGGCGGGAAGGGATCGAGACCCAGTACTTC,CSATGREGIETQYF
TRBV20-1,TRBJ2-3,TRBD2,-,TGCAGTGCTACCCTGGCGGGAGTGGCAGATACGCAGTATTTT,CSATLAGVADTQYF
TRBV5-1,TRBJ1-4,TRBD1,few,TGCGCCAGCAGATCCGGGACAGCTGAAAAACTGTTTTTT,CASRSGTAEKLFF
TRBV9,TRBJ2-3,TRBD1,many,TGTGCCAGCAGCTCCCGACAGGGGAACACAGATACGCAGTATTTT,CASSSRQGNTDTQYF
TRBV5-1,TRBJ1-1,-,-,TGCGCCAGCAGCTTGGTTGGTGGGGGTGAAGCTTTCTTT,CASSLVGGGEAFF
TRBV20-1,TRBJ2-5,-,few,TGCAGTGCCACGGGGGCCCAAGAGACCCAGTACTTC,CSATGAQETQYF
TRBV12-3/TRBV12-4,TRBJ1-3,TRBD1,many,TGTGCCAGCAGTCCTACAGGGGTTACTGGAAACACCATATATTTT,CASSPTGVTGNTIYF
TRBV7-9,TRBJ2-5,TRBD1,many,TGTGCCAGCAGTGACAGGGGACAAGAGACCCAGTACTTC,CASSDRGQETQYF
TRBV29-1,TRBJ2-3,-,few,TGCACCATAGGGACAGATACGCAGTATTTT,CTIGTDTQYF
TRBV28,TRBJ1-2,TRBD1,many,TGTGCCAGCAGTTTTGGACAGGGCGGTGGCTACACCTTC,CASSFGQGGGYTF
TRBV9,TRBJ2-1,TRBD1,few,TGTGCCAGCAGCCCCGACAGGGTTGTCTACAATGAGCAGTTCTTC,CASSPDRVVYNEQFF
TRBV30,TRBJ2-3,-,many,TGTGCCTGGATTCCATCGGGATTCCGCACAGATACGCAGTATTTT,CAWIPSGFRTDTQYF